Following are 10 T cell receptor beta chains from one sample sequenced in a study of identical twins. Via MiXCR, TCRdb re-called the 5' RACE reads, giving one row per CDR3 protein. The sample carries fewer than 900,000 distinct CDR3 sequences, 18% recorded once. These data were also filed under a second study, of T cells expressing NK-cell markers.

The sample taken for sequencing was PBMCs. These receptors all come from a young woman in good health.

The sample holds a few counts of this clonotype. CDR3 DNA: TGTGCCAGCAGTTACCCTCGGACTCAGTCGGGCGAGCAGTACTTC. Its translation is CASSYPRTQSGEQYF. The V call is TRBV6-5, the J call TRBJ2-7; D is perhaps TRBD2 (5 bases). Germline V gene data show CDR1 as MNHEY and CDR2 as SVGAGI. V shed 2 bases and J shed 6 bases, with 17 bases lying between them. The CDR3 is 15 amino acids.

This chain uses TRBV7-8 with TRBJ2-3, with 12 bases identical to TRBD2. The CDR3 loop spans 16 amino acids. V dropped 5 bases and J dropped 1; count of bases not matched to a gene: 4. CDR1 and CDR2 (germline): SGHVS, FQNEAQ. DNA of the CDR3: TGTGCCAGCAGCCTACCTAGCGGGAGGGGCACAGATACGCAGTATTTT. Protein product: CASSLPSGRGTDTQYF.

The chain recombines TRBV4-1 with TRBJ1-3; D is unclear. Per the germline V gene, CDR1 is MGHRA and CDR2 is YSYEKL. Trimming took 1 base from V and 0 from J, leaving 7 bases between them. This CDR3 has 15 residues. The chain's CDR3 is CASSQGHLSGNTIYF. The CDR3 bases are TGCGCCAGCAGCCAAGGCCATCTCTCTGGAAACACCATATATTTT.

The gene calls are TRBV20-1 and TRBJ2-7, with 14 bases aligning to TRBD2. The germline V gene has CDR1 DFQATT and CDR2 SNEGSKA (reference sequence). This CDR3 spans 15 amino acids. V shed 3 bases and J 3 bases; nucleotides not matched to a gene: 4. CDR3 region: CSARGGLAGVYEQYF. The CDR3 nucleotides are TGCAGTGCTAGGGGGGGACTAGCGGGAGTCTACGAGCAGTACTTC.

The V and J genes are TRBV5-1 and TRBJ2-1; unclear D gene. This CDR3 has 13 residues. V was pared by 3 bases and J by 8 bases, with 12 bases between. The V gene's germline CDR1 is SGHRS and CDR2 YFSETQ. The CDR3 DNA sequence: TGCGCCAGCAGCTATCACGGTTCCGATGAGCAGTTCTTC. The encoded protein is CASSYHGSDEQFF.

The rearrangement uses TRBV7-9 and TRBJ2-5; D gene ambiguous. With 4 bases removed from V and 11 bases from J, the gap between germline ends came to 11 bases. The CDR3 has 11 amino acids. Germline V gene data show CDR1 as SEHNR and CDR2 as FQNEAQ (reference sequence). For the CDR3, the DNA is TGTGCCAGCAGCTCCGGCTTTAATCAGTACTTC. It specifies CASSSGFNQYF.

The J gene is TRBJ2-3, the V gene TRBV29-1; TRBD1 matches 9 bases. V lost 8 bases to trimming and J lost 1 base; unmatched junction nucleotides: 10. CDR3 length equals 15 residues. Germline CDR1 and CDR2: SQVTM and ANQGSEA. CDR3 sequence: CSITQGAMGTDTQYF. For the CDR3, the DNA is TGCAGCATAACACAGGGGGCTATGGGCACAGATACGCAGTATTTT.

This chain connects TRBV20-1 to TRBJ1-4; possible D gene TRBD1, 5 bases. V lost 5 bases and J 3 bases, leaving 10 bases between the germline ends. From germline, CDR1 is DFQATT and CDR2 SNEGSKA (reference sequence). This CDR3 has 13 residues. Here the CDR3 DNA reads TGCAGTGCTGTCGACAGATCTAATGAAAAACTGTTTTTT. This sequence encodes CSAVDRSNEKLFF.

As for this clonotype: The junction and the germline gene differ at one end; a read error may be behind it. The chain is built from TRBV27 and TRBJ1-1; TRBD1 matches 11 bases. The CDR3 covers 11 residues. Germline loops: CDR1 MNHEY, CDR2 SMNVEV (reference sequence). CDR3 loop: CASRTGTGGPF. CDR3 DNA sequence: TGTGCCAGCAGAACCGGGACAGGGGGGCCCTTT.

The chain uses TRBV29-1 and TRBJ2-1; D is undetermined. V was clipped by 7 bases and J by 4 bases, with 14 bases between them. The CDR3 is made up of 13 amino acids. The germline V gene encodes CDR1 SQVTM and CDR2 ANQGSEA. This CDR3 reads CSGRHQDYNEQFF. CDR3 in DNA: TGCAGCGGCCGCCACCAGGATTACAATGAGCAGTTCTTC.